This TCR beta chain was captured in a study of cytomegalovirus exposure and HLA in healthy donors. For the study at large: Early on, a data release was issued that held tens of millions of unique TCRs from HLA-typed donors.

Primers: 60 Vbeta forward and 13 Jbeta reverse. Some clones are missing from TCRdb's copy, which holds only in-frame ones; the method was immunoSEQ multiplex PCR. The table includes over 80,000 clones, 65% to 85% detected once. This CDR3 has 15 residues. V gave up 0 bases and J gave up 8 bases, with 11 bases separating them. Germline CDR1 MNHNY, CDR2 SVGAGI (reference sequence). The chain combines TRBV6-6 with TRBJ1-6; possible D gene TRBD1, 5 bases. Input material: PBMCs. The TCR sequence derives from a female donor in good health and CMV-seropositive. The CDR3, as DNA: TGTGCCAGCAGTTACTCGGGGGGATTTTATTCACCCCTCCACTTT. Its protein is CASSYSGGFYSPLHF.